The T cell receptor beta chain described here comes from a study of blood T cells in healthy people across ages. PCR was performed a second time for about 7 to 11 cycles using a sample-barcoded 5' primer and a J-beta primer mix. TCRdb called the 5' RACE reads again in MiXCR, with one record for every CDR3 protein. The sample holds fewer than 700,000 distinct CDR3 sequences, roughly two fifths seen once. This clonotype showed up just a few times. Researchers report isolating at least 6 million PBMCs per sample. The CDR3 runs to 15 residues. CDR1 is SGHVS, CDR2 FQNEAQ, per germline. V lost 0 bases and J lost 2; bases outside the gene matches: 3.

The sample consisted of blood. The source is a man aged 80 or over in good health. This sequence joins TRBV7-8 and TRBJ2-5; the match to TRBD2 covers 7 bases. CDR3 in DNA: TGTGCCAGCAGCTTAGCGGGGGGGGTACAAGAGACCCAGTACTTC. This encodes CASSLAGGVQETQYF.